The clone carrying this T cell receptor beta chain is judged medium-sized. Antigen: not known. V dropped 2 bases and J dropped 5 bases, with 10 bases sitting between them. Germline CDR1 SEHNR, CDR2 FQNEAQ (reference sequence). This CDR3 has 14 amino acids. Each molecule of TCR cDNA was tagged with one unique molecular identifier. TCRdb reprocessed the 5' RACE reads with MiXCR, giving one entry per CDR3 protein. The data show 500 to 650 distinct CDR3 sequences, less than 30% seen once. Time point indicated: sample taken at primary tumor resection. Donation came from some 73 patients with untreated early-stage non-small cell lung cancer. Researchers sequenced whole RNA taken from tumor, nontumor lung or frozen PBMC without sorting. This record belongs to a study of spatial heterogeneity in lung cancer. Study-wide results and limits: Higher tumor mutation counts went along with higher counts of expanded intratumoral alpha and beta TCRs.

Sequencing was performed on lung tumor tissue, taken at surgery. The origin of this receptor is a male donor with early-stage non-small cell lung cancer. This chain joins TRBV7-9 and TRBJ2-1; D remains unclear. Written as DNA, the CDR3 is TGTGCCAGCAGCTTAACCCTTCAAGACAATGAGCAGTTCTTC. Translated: CASSLTLQDNEQFF.